This T cell receptor (beta chain) was documented in a study of graft-versus-host responses after intestinal transplantation. Germline CDR1 reads DFQATT; CDR2 reads SNEGSKA (reference sequence). V was shortened by 3 bases and J by 6 bases, with 4 bases between the two germline ends. The CDR3 covers 10 residues. The assay was immunoSEQ multiplex PCR, and TCRdb's table has in-frame clones only and misses some. The sample lists tens of thousands of clones, 80% to 95% occurring once. By its share, this clone is medium-sized. The antigen is unknown. The J gene is TRBJ2-3, the V gene TRBV20-1; no clear D gene. Sequenced material: unstimulated CD8+ T cells sorted from spleen or lymph node cells, taken before transplant. The clonotype originates from a human donor who was the organ donor for an intestinal transplant. DNA for the CDR3: TGCAGTGCTAGGTGGGATACGCAGTATTTT. It codes for CSARWDTQYF.